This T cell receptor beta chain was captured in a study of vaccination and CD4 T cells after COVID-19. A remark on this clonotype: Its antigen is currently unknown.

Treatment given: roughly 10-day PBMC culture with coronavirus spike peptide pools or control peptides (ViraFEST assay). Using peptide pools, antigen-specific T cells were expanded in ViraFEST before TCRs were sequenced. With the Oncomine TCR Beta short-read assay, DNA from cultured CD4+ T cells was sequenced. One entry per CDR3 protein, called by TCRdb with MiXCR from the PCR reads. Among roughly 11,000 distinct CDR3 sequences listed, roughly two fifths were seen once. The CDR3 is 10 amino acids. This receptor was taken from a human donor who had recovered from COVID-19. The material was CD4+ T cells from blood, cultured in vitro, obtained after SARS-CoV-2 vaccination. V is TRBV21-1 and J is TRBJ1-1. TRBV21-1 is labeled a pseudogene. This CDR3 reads CATEDTEAFF. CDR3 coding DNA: TGTGCCACCGAAGACACTGAAGCTTTCTTT.